One and the same sample provided the 29 T cell receptor beta chains below, sequenced in a study of blood T cell repertoires in COVID-19. Profiled with immunoSEQ multiplex PCR; TCRdb holds only in-frame clones, not every one. Seen here are 55,000 to 75,000 clones, 82% observed once, and the top ten hold roughly 16%. Input material: peripheral blood. All receptors come from a man at least 80 years old with active COVID-19.

In DNA, the CDR3 is TGTGCCAGCAGCGTCTCGCCTAGCGGGGGGGCCGTGGATACGCAGTATTTT. This codes for CASSVSPSGGAVDTQYF. The chain has TRBV9 and TRBJ2-3, with 12 bases aligning to TRBD2. Looked up from germline, CDR1 is SGDLS and CDR2 is YYNGEE. CDR3 length: 17 residues. Trimming cost V 2 bases and J 6 bases; bases outside gene matches: 10.

This chain connects TRBV3-1 (or the pseudogene TRBV3-2) to TRBJ2-7, with D possibly TRBD2 on 5 matching bases. Trimming pared 3 bases from V and 5 bases from J, leaving 11 bases between. The CDR3 has 13 residues. The germline CDR1 and CDR2 sequences are LGHDT and YNNKEL (reference sequence). CDR3: CASSHLGSDEQYF. CDR3 nucleotide sequence: TGTGCCAGCAGCCATCTAGGTAGCGACGAGCAGTACTTC.

J is TRBJ1-5 and V is TRBV25-1; 7 nucleotides align to TRBD1. This CDR3 region has 14 residues. Germline CDR1 and CDR2: MGHDK and SYGVNS. The ends lost 8 bases at V and 4 bases at J; junction bases unmatched: 8. CDR3 in amino acids: CASCETGRNQPQHF. For the CDR3, the DNA is TGTGCCAGCTGCGAGACAGGGAGGAATCAGCCCCAGCATTTT.

The chain is built from TRBV3-1 (or the pseudogene TRBV3-2) and TRBJ1-1, with 9 bases matching TRBD1. The CDR3 is 15 amino acids. With 6 bases clipped from V and 1 base from J, the junction kept 6 bases outside the gene matches. Germline CDR1 reads LGHDT; CDR2 reads YNNKEL (reference sequence). CDR3 protein: CASRGLQGANTEAFF. Written as DNA, the CDR3 is TGTGCCAGCAGGGGTTTACAGGGGGCGAACACTGAAGCTTTCTTT.

The chain uses TRBV28 and TRBJ2-2; maybe TRBD2 (6 bases). CDR1 MDHEN and CDR2 SYDVKM come from the germline V gene. Deletions cut 1 base from V and 3 bases from J, with 12 bases between. CDR3 length: 16 residues. The DNA of the CDR3 is TGTGCCAGCAGTTTATCGGGACTGGCGTACACCGGGGAGCTGTTTTTT. This gives the protein CASSLSGLAYTGELFF.

The chain employs TRBV28 and TRBJ1-1, with D perhaps TRBD1 (6 bases). V was shortened by 3 bases and J by 7 bases, with 18 bases between the two germline ends. The CDR3 loop spans 15 amino acids. From germline, CDR1 is MDHEN and CDR2 SYDVKM. CDR3 DNA: TGTGCCAGCAGTTTTATAGGGGGGGGAGCAATTGAAGCTTTCTTT. This sequence encodes CASSFIGGGAIEAFF.

The chain links TRBV6-1 to TRBJ2-1; 12 nucleotides align to TRBD2. J gave up 13 bases and V 0 bases, and 7 bases lay outside the gene matches. Germline V gives CDR1 MNHNS, CDR2 SASEGT. There are 15 residues in the CDR3. CDR3 nucleotide sequence: TGTGCCAGCAGTGAAGCCCGACTAGCGGGAGTTGGTCAGTTCTTC. Protein product: CASSEARLAGVGQFF.

The chain uses TRBV12-3 or TRBV12-4 and TRBJ2-7; 10 positions match TRBD1. Trimming took 6 bases from V and 3 from J; bases not matched to a gene: 2. This CDR3 has 13 residues. This CDR3 reads CASSRTGGYEQYF. The DNA of the CDR3 is TGTGCCAGCAGCCGGACAGGGGGCTACGAGCAGTACTTC.

In its sample, this clone was seen once. The genes are TRBV19 and TRBJ2-3; D is possibly TRBD2 (6 bases). The germline gives CDR1 LNHDA, CDR2 SQIVND (reference sequence). Trimming pared 7 bases from V and 6 bases from J, leaving 17 bases between. This CDR3 contains 14 residues. CDR3 loop: CASMGGAGRDTQYF. DNA of the CDR3: TGTGCCAGTATGGGAGGCGCAGGGAGGGATACGCAGTATTTT. Based on the CDR3 plus reference TRBV19 and TRBJ2-3, the full variable domain is DGGITQSPKYLFRKEGQNVTLSCEQNLNHDAMYWYRQDPGQGLRLIYYSQIVNDFQKGDIAEGYSVSREKKESFPLTVTSAQKNPTAFYLCASMGGAGRDTQYFGPGTRLTVL.

The V call is TRBV4-3, the J call TRBJ2-7; 8 nucleotides agree with TRBD1. Per the germline V gene, CDR1 is LGHNA and CDR2 is YSLEER. The CDR3 is 15 residues long. Germline trimming cut 2 bases from V and 4 bases from J; bases unmatched to any gene: 7. The CDR3 here is CASSQMRQGNYEQYF. CDR3 coding DNA: TGCGCCAGCAGCCAAATGAGACAGGGGAATTACGAGCAGTACTTC.

In this sample, this clone turned up a few times. V is TRBV6-2 or TRBV6-3 and J is TRBJ2-3; 7 positions agree with TRBD2. CDR1 MNHEY and CDR2 SVGEGT come from the germline V gene. This CDR3 comprises 16 residues. The V and J ends lost 2 bases and 2 bases, in that order; junction bases with no gene match: 7. The CDR3 DNA follows: TGTGCCAGCAGTTACGGGGCGGGGGAATACACAGATACGCAGTATTTT. It translates to CASSYGAGEYTDTQYF.

The CDR3 region has the DNA TGTGCCTCTCGGGGACTAGCGGCACAAGAGACCCAGTACTTC. The encoded protein is CASRGLAAQETQYF. This rearrangement joins TRBV6-5 to TRBJ2-5; 11 bases match TRBD2. CDR1 and CDR2 (germline): MNHEY, SVGAGI. CDR3 size: 14 residues. The J segment lost 2 bases and the V segment lost 11 bases, leaving 7 bases of the junction unmatched.

The chain joins TRBV6-6 to TRBJ2-7; TRBD2 agrees at 7 bases. Germline V lookup: CDR1 MNHNY, CDR2 SVGAGI (reference sequence). The CDR3 length is 14 residues. V lost 8 bases and J lost 2; bases outside the gene matches: 9. For the CDR3, the DNA is TGTGCCAGCGGTCCCCCCAGCGGGACCTACGAGCAGTACTTC. Translating it yields CASGPPSGTYEQYF.

In its sample, this clone was seen a few times. The chain joins TRBV30 to TRBJ1-5; D remains ambiguous. The CDR3 loop spans 14 amino acids. Germline V gene data show CDR1 as GTSNPN and CDR2 as SVGIG (reference sequence). V was pared by 2 bases and J by 6 bases, with 14 bases between. CDR3 in DNA: TGTGCCTGGAGTACCCCCCACAGCGGTCAGCCCCAGCATTTT. It encodes CAWSTPHSGQPQHF. The whole variable domain, filled in from reference TRBV30 and TRBJ1-5, reads SQTIHQWPATLVQPVGSPLSLECTVEGTSNPNLYWYRQAAGRGLQLLFYSVGIGQISSEVPQNLSASRPQDRQFILSSKKLLLSDSGFYLCAWSTPHSGQPQHFGDGTRLSIL.

The genes are TRBV5-1 and TRBJ1-3, with no clear D. From germline, CDR1 is SGHRS and CDR2 YFSETQ. V was clipped by 1 base and J by 4 bases, with 15 bases between them. The CDR3 spans 16 residues. The CDR3 reads CASSLQSGLLGNTIYF. Here the CDR3 DNA reads TGCGCCAGCAGCTTGCAGTCGGGATTGTTAGGAAACACCATATATTTT.

The chain joins TRBV4-2 to TRBJ2-1; possible D gene TRBD2, 5 bases. The length of the CDR3 is 16 residues. The V gene's germline CDR1 is LGHNA and CDR2 YNFKEQ. Deletions cut 4 bases from V and 0 bases from J, with 13 bases between. The CDR3 spells CASSPPAGNSYNEQFF. In nucleotides, the CDR3 is TGTGCCAGCAGCCCCCCCGCGGGTAACTCCTACAATGAGCAGTTCTTC.

The genes are TRBV7-2 and TRBJ2-7; 7 bases agree with TRBD1. The trim removed 3 bases at V and 3 bases at J, leaving 8 bases unmatched. The germline gives CDR1 SGHTA, CDR2 FQGNSA. This CDR3 has 15 residues. The CDR3 protein is CASSLTRDRLYEQYF. In nucleotides, the CDR3 is TGTGCCAGCAGCTTGACCCGGGACAGACTCTACGAGCAGTACTTC.

The rearrangement uses TRBV15 and TRBJ2-3; TRBD2 matches 9 bases. The CDR3 spans 18 residues. The V segment lost 4 bases and the J segment 2 bases; nucleotides outside the gene matches: 13. Germline V lookup: CDR1 LNHNV, CDR2 YYDKDF (reference sequence). DNA of the CDR3: TGTGCCACCAGCAACTCCCTAATAGCGGGGGATTACACAGATACGCAGTATTTT. Amino acid sequence: CATSNSLIAGDYTDTQYF. The full variable domain, its missing parts supplied by reference TRBV15 and TRBJ2-3, is DAMVIQNPRYQVTQFGKPVTLSCSQTLNHNVMYWYQQKSSQAPKLLFHYYDKDFNNEADTPDNFQSRRPNTSFCFLDIRSPGLGDTAMYLCATSNSLIAGDYTDTQYFGPGTRLTVL.

This clone appeared a single time. The CDR3 sequence: CASSTGTSGRRETQYF. Here the CDR3 DNA reads TGTGCCAGCAGTACCGGGACTAGCGGGAGAAGGGAGACCCAGTACTTC. J is TRBJ2-5 and V is TRBV2; 14 nucleotides agree with TRBD2. The CDR3 is 16 amino acids. Germline V gives CDR1 SNHLY, CDR2 FYNNEI. The J segment lost 5 bases and the V segment lost 5 bases, leaving 7 bases of the junction unmatched.

This clone was detected only a few times. The V and J genes are TRBV3-1 (or the pseudogene TRBV3-2) and TRBJ2-5, with D hard to call. CDR1 is LGHDT, CDR2 YNNKEL, per germline (reference sequence). The CDR3 covers 14 residues. Trimming stripped 2 bases from V and 5 bases from J, with 12 bases between. This CDR3 reads CASSQMTGAETQYF. DNA for the CDR3: TGTGCCAGCAGCCAAATGACCGGAGCGGAGACCCAGTACTTC.

This clone was seen once. This rearrangement joins TRBV2 to TRBJ2-3; TRBD2 matches at 9 bases. The V gene's germline CDR1 is SNHLY and CDR2 FYNNEI. The CDR3 length is 16 residues. The J segment lost 10 bases and the V segment lost 0 bases, leaving 11 bases of the junction unmatched. The CDR3 sequence is CASSEATAGGSLAQYF. The CDR3 DNA reads TGTGCCAGCAGTGAAGCGACGGCGGGGGGGTCCCTCGCGCAGTATTTT.

The chain recombines TRBV19 with TRBJ2-1, with 9 positions matching TRBD2. Trimming removed 7 bases from V and 6 bases from J; junction bases left unmatched: 10. This CDR3 has 15 residues. The germline gives CDR1 LNHDA, CDR2 SQIVND (reference sequence). In DNA form, the CDR3 reads TGTGCCAGTAAATTTGGCGGGGGGGCATTCAATGAGCAGTTCTTC. This codes for CASKFGGGAFNEQFF.

Only a few counts were recorded for this clone. The CDR3 is CASSARLDRGHEQYF. The CDR3 nucleotides read TGTGCCAGCAGCGCTAGATTAGACAGGGGGCACGAGCAGTACTTC. The chain has TRBV13 and TRBJ2-7; TRBD1 agrees at 10 bases. Trimming took 5 bases from V and 5 from J; bases not matched to a gene: 9. There are 15 residues in the CDR3. CDR1 PRHDT and CDR2 FYEKMQ come from the germline V gene (reference sequence).

V and J are TRBV18 and TRBJ1-1; maybe TRBD1 (6 bases). This CDR3 contains 14 residues. Germline CDR1 KGHSH, CDR2 LQKENI. V was clipped by 3 bases and J by 5 bases, with 13 bases between them. In DNA form, the CDR3 reads TGTGCCAGCTCACCCCCACAGGGAGTGACTGAAGCTTTCTTT. Its protein is CASSPPQGVTEAFF.

The chain couples TRBV7-9 to TRBJ2-2, with 8 bases identical to TRBD1. With 6 bases clipped from V and 0 bases from J, the junction kept 6 bases outside the gene matches. Germline values: CDR1 SEHNR, CDR2 FQNEAQ (reference sequence). The CDR3 is 16 residues long. CDR3: CASSNHRGTNTGELFF. CDR3 DNA sequence: TGTGCCAGCAGTAACCACAGGGGGACGAACACCGGGGAGCTGTTTTTT.

The rearrangement links TRBV20-1 to TRBJ1-1; TRBD1 matches at 7 bases. The germline CDR1 and CDR2 sequences are DFQATT and SNEGSKA (reference sequence). The ends lost 5 bases at V and 6 bases at J; junction bases unmatched: 3. The CDR3 spans 11 residues. The CDR3 bases are TGCAGTGCTCCTGACAGGGCTGAAGCTTTCTTT. Translating gives CSAPDRAEAFF.

In its sample, this clone was seen a few times. The chain has TRBV4-2 and TRBJ2-6, with TRBD1 matching 7 bases. From germline, CDR1 is LGHNA and CDR2 YNFKEQ. The ends lost 4 bases at V and 3 bases at J; junction bases unmatched: 9. The CDR3 totals 17 residues. In DNA form, the CDR3 reads TGTGCCAGCAGCCGTAAGACAGGGACGGGTGGGGCCAACGTCCTGACTTTC. Protein: CASSRKTGTGGANVLTF.

This rearrangement joins TRBV6-5 to TRBJ2-5, with D possibly being TRBD2 (5 bases). The V gene's germline CDR1 is MNHEY and CDR2 SVGAGI. The germline V and J ends were trimmed by 5 bases and 1 base, with 11 bases remaining between them. The CDR3 totals 14 residues. The CDR3 coding sequence is TGTGCCAGCAGTCAACTAGGGCCCCAAGAGACCCAGTACTTC. Its translation is CASSQLGPQETQYF.

The chain is built from TRBV21-1 and TRBJ2-5; the table's D gene call, TRBD2, was not cross checked with the DNA. TRBV21-1 is noted as a pseudogene. This CDR3 comprises 16 residues. The CDR3 DNA follows: TGTGCCAGCAGCAACGCCCAGCGGGGAAACCAAGAGACCCAGTACTTC. Protein sequence: CASSNAQRGNQETQYF.